This T cell receptor beta chain was profiled in a study of cytomegalovirus exposure and HLA in healthy donors. Points from the study as a whole: It was approximately 150 TCR beta chains that were listed as cytomegalovirus-associated. A later analysis appeared to link common viral pathogens to several of the most significant clusters.

Germline CDR1 LGHNA, CDR2 YNFKEQ. The CDR3 length is 13 residues. Trimming pared 0 bases from V and 5 bases from J, leaving 8 bases between. This clone has just a few counts. Its antigen is as yet unknown. The PCR ran on 60 Vbeta and 13 Jbeta primers. Clones were read by immunoSEQ multiplex PCR, and TCRdb kept only the in-frame ones, dropping some. The sample has under 150,000 clones, 76% seen once. The sequenced material came from PBMCs. This clonotype was sampled from a female donor in good health and CMV-seropositive. V gene TRBV4-2 combines with J gene TRBJ2-7, with D unclear. CDR3 coding DNA: TGTGCCAGCAGCCAAGATGCAGGTAACGAGCAGTACTTC. This sequence encodes CASSQDAGNEQYF.